These T cell receptor beta chains were read from a single sample in a study of identical twins. TCRdb used MiXCR to reprocess the 5' RACE reads, holding one entry per CDR3 protein. Altogether about 530,000 distinct CDR3 sequences are present, around 15% being singletons, with the ten largest covering about 0.47%. These same data were also listed under a study on yellow fever vaccine responses in identical twins.

Sequencing was done on a sample of CD4+ T cells sorted from blood. Receptors were obtained from a woman under 30 in good health. Both conserved end residues are part of each CDR3. A D gene is named only where the DNA matches it firmly. Clone size is given for some rows only: seen once, a few or many times, or a class if the clone is expanded.

clone_size | j_call | d_call | v_call | cdr3_aa | cdr3_nt
few | TRBJ1-1 | NA | TRBV9 | CASSVGPTGWEAFF | TGTGCCAGCAGCGTAGGCCCCACAGGATGGGAAGCTTTCTTT
few | TRBJ2-3 | NA | TRBV11-2 | CASSLDYTGSPSTDTQYF | TGTGCCAGCAGCTTAGACTATACAGGGTCCCCTAGCACAGATACGCAGTATTTT
NA | TRBJ2-1 | NA | TRBV12-3/TRBV12-4 | CASSFHRADEQFF | TGTGCCAGCAGTTTTCACCGGGCAGATGAGCAGTTCTTC
many | TRBJ2-5 | TRBD1 | TRBV12-3/TRBV12-4 | CASRTGTEETQYF | TGTGCCAGCAGGACTGGGACAGAAGAGACCCAGTACTTC
few | TRBJ2-3 | TRBD2 | TRBV12-5 | CASQLAGGTDTQYF | TGTGCTAGCCAACTAGCGGGAGGCACAGATACGCAGTATTTT
NA | TRBJ1-1 | NA | TRBV7-9 | CASVLDTAGTEAFF | TGTGCCAGCGTCCTCGACACCGCGGGAACTGAAGCTTTCTTT
few | TRBJ2-7 | TRBD1 | TRBV15 | CATSRGLGQTYEQYF | TGTGCCACCAGCAGAGGACTGGGACAGACCTACGAGCAGTACTTC
few | TRBJ2-3 | NA | TRBV12-3/TRBV12-4 | CASSLEVAISTDTQYF | TGTGCCAGCAGTTTAGAGGTAGCGATAAGCACAGATACGCAGTATTTT
NA | TRBJ2-3 | TRBD2 | TRBV7-8 | CASSLLTAGGPRDTQYF | TGTGCCAGCAGCTTACTAACAGCGGGAGGGCCTAGAGATACGCAGTATTTT
NA | TRBJ2-2 | NA | TRBV20-1 | CSAHLARGIGELFF | TGCAGTGCCCATCTAGCGCGGGGAATTGGAGAGCTGTTTTTT
few | TRBJ2-3 | TRBD2 | TRBV20-1 | CSARVRTSGVPDTQYF | TGCAGTGCTAGAGTCAGGACTAGCGGGGTGCCAGATACGCAGTATTTT
few | TRBJ2-4 | NA | TRBV28 | CASSPIPIAKNIQYF | TGTGCCAGCAGCCCCATACCAATAGCCAAAAACATTCAGTACTTC
NA | TRBJ2-5 | TRBD1 | TRBV3-1 | CASSQGPGTGEETQYF | TGTGCCAGCAGCCAGGGACCCGGGACAGGGGAAGAGACCCAGTACTTC
NA | TRBJ2-7 | NA | TRBV7-8 | CASSASSDSYEQYF | TGTGCCAGCAGCGCCAGTTCGGACAGTTACGAGCAGTACTTC
once | TRBJ2-2 | NA | TRBV4-1 | CASSQVSSSNTGELFF | TGCGCCAGCAGCCAAGTTAGCAGTTCGAACACCGGGGAGCTGTTTTTT